This T cell receptor (beta chain) was captured by sequencing in a study of OX40 agonist ivuxolimab in advanced cancers. This clone was counted a few times. The CDR3 runs 13 residues. Trimming removed 4 bases from V and 5 bases from J; junction bases left unmatched: 5. CDR1 and CDR2 from the germline V gene are SGHNT and YYREEE (reference sequence). The data were produced by immunoSEQ multiplex PCR, yet TCRdb's version contains in-frame clones alone and is incomplete. The table lists some 46,000 clones, about 90% of them singletons. The V gene is TRBV5-4, the J gene TRBJ2-7; TRBD2 agrees at 8 bases. The sample in question was CD4+ or CD8+ T cells sorted from blood, obtained in a trial of the OX40 agonist ivuxolimab. The source is an adult with an advanced solid tumor such as melanoma, head and neck, liver or kidney cancer. CDR3 residues: CASSTGLADEQYF. As DNA, the CDR3 is TGTGCCAGCAGCACAGGACTAGCCGACGAGCAGTACTTC. The whole variable domain, remainder taken from reference TRBV5-4 and TRBJ2-7, is ETGVTQSPTHLIKTRGQQVTLRCSSQSGHNTVSWYQQALGQGPQFIFQYYREEENGRGNFPPRFSGLQFPNYSSELNVNALELDDSALYLCASSTGLADEQYFGPGTRLTVT.